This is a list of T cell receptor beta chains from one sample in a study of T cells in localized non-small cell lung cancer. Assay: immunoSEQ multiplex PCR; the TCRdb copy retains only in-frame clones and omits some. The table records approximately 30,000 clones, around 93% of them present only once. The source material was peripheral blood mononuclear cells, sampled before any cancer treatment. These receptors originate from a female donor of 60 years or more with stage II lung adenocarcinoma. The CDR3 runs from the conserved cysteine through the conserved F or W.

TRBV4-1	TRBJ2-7	CASSQGIGSGVRF
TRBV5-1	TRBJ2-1	CASSLLGTGMDEQFF
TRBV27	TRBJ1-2	CASSLDRLNNYGYTF
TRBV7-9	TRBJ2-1	CASSINAEIQFF
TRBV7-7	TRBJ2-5	CASSSPGSEGDQETQYF
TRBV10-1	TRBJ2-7	CASSESTLYEQYF
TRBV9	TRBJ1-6	CASSVEQGRFSPLHF
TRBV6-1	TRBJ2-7	CASRTTGQGAYEQYF
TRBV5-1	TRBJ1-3	CASSLEGQPGGNTIYF
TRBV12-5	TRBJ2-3	CASGLDAGSTDTQYF
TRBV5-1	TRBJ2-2	CASSLAHSANTGELFF
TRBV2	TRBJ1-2	CASSEDRTGNSYGYTF
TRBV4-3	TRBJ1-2	CASSQDLGGNYGYTF
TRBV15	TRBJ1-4	CATSRGTTNEKLFF
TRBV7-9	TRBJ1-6	CASRPGQGWNSPLHF
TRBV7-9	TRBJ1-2	CASETGDRLRGYTF